The 12 T cell receptor beta chains below all came from one sample that was sequenced in a study of blood T cell repertoires in COVID-19. Only in-frame clones appear in the TCRdb table, and some are missing; sequencing was by immunoSEQ multiplex PCR. Of some 240,000 clones listed, more than 70% were seen once; the top ten hold 9.5% to 15%. Input material: peripheral blood. These receptors all stem from a human donor in a cohort sampled during active COVID-19.

The rearrangement joins TRBV19 to TRBJ1-4; D may be TRBD1 (6 bases). Germline values: CDR1 LNHDA, CDR2 SQIVND (reference sequence). The CDR3 is made up of 14 amino acids. Deletions cut 3 bases from V and 8 bases from J, with 13 bases between. CDR3 sequence (DNA): TGTGCCAGTAGTATTACGGGGGGCGCGGAAAAACTGTTTTTT. This codes for CASSITGGAEKLFF. Full variable domain (outside the CDR3, taken from reference TRBV19 and TRBJ1-4): DGGITQSPKYLFRKEGQNVTLSCEQNLNHDAMYWYRQDPGQGLRLIYYSQIVNDFQKGDIAEGYSVSREKKESFPLTVTSAQKNPTAFYLCASSITGGAEKLFFGSGTQLSVL.

The chain uses TRBV9 and TRBJ1-2; unclear D gene. Trimming left V 5 bases short and J 1 base short, with 12 bases between. Germline CDR1 and CDR2: SGDLS and YYNGEE. This CDR3 comprises 14 residues. CDR3 nucleotides: TGTGCCAGCAGTCGGCCCTCGGGTAACTATGGCTACACCTTC. This translates into CASSRPSGNYGYTF.

V and J are TRBV5-5 and TRBJ2-3; 12 bases align to TRBD1. Germline CDR1 SGHKS, CDR2 YYEKEE (reference sequence). This CDR3 is 17 amino acids long. Unmatched junction bases numbered 9, after V lost 6 bases and J lost 1 base. CDR3 amino acids: CASIAGTGGTGTDTQYF. The CDR3 bases are TGTGCCAGCATTGCCGGGACAGGGGGCACTGGCACAGATACGCAGTATTTT.

This clone came up many times. J is TRBJ2-5 and V is TRBV27, with a tentative D call TRBD1 (6 bases). Germline V gives CDR1 MNHEY, CDR2 SMNVEV (reference sequence). CDR3 size: 14 residues. V lost 9 bases, J lost 4 bases, and 18 bases lay in between. The CDR3 here is CARGAGTERETQYF. CDR3 nucleotides: TGTGCCAGGGGGGCCGGGACGGAGAGAGAGACCCAGTACTTC.

V gene TRBV7-9 combines with J gene TRBJ2-3, with a possible D match to TRBD2 (5 bases). V lost 4 bases and J 9 bases, leaving 11 bases between the germline ends. Germline-derived CDR1 and CDR2 are SEHNR and FQNEAQ (reference sequence). CDR3 length: 12 amino acids. CDR3 sequence (DNA): TGTGCCAGCAGCTCCCTCGGGGAGACGCAGTATTTT. It encodes CASSSLGETQYF.

The CDR3 nucleotides read TGTGCCAGTAGTATGATTAGGGGGCGACCTGGAGAGACCCAGTACTTC. Amino acids: CASSMIRGRPGETQYF. J is TRBJ2-5 and V is TRBV19; 7 bases are a match to TRBD1. The V segment lost 3 bases and the J segment 4 bases; nucleotides outside the gene matches: 11. The length of the CDR3 is 16 residues. The V gene's germline CDR1 is LNHDA and CDR2 SQIVND (reference sequence). The complete variable domain, with remaining parts taken from reference TRBV19 and TRBJ2-5, reads DGGITQSPKYLFRKEGQNVTLSCEQNLNHDAMYWYRQDPGQGLRLIYYSQIVNDFQKGDIAEGYSVSREKKESFPLTVTSAQKNPTAFYLCASSMIRGRPGETQYFGPGTRLLVL.

This clone was counted a single time. The chain recombines TRBV24-1 with TRBJ2-7, with D perhaps TRBD2 (6 bases). With 3 bases removed from V and 0 bases from J, the gap between germline ends came to 14 bases. CDR3 length: 16 amino acids. In germline, CDR1 is KGHDR, CDR2 SFDVKD. The CDR3 DNA is TGTGCCACCAGTGATGGGGGGATTTCGATCTCCTACGAGCAGTACTTC. Encoded protein: CATSDGGISISYEQYF.

V is TRBV6-2 or TRBV6-3 and J is TRBJ1-5; weak D call: TRBD1 (5 bases). This CDR3 is built from 19 residues. With 2 bases removed from V and 2 bases from J, the gap between germline ends came to 22 bases. Germline CDR1 and CDR2: MNHEY and SVGEGT. Written as DNA, the CDR3 is TGTGCCAGCAGTTACACACCAAAAGGGCCAGGGTACGGCAATCAGCCCCAGCATTTT. It is translated as CASSYTPKGPGYGNQPQHF.

The chain recombines TRBV5-4 with TRBJ2-7, with TRBD2 matching 11 bases. Germline CDR1 is SGHNT and CDR2 is YYREEE (reference sequence). This CDR3 has 15 residues. V was clipped by 4 bases and J by 4 bases; unmatched bases: 7. DNA for the CDR3: TGTGCCAGCAGCCCCACTAGCGGGAGTCCTTACGAGCAGTACTTC. It yields the protein CASSPTSGSPYEQYF.

J is TRBJ2-2 and V is TRBV10-3; 7 bases are a match to TRBD1. The CDR3 totals 14 residues. Germline V gene lookup returns CDR1 ENHRY and CDR2 SYGVKD. V was pared by 10 bases and J by 0 bases, with 5 bases of the junction left unmatched. In DNA form, the CDR3 reads TGTGCCACCACAGACAGGGCGAACACCGGGGAGCTGTTTTTT. It encodes CATTDRANTGELFF.

V gene TRBV29-1 combines with J gene TRBJ1-1, with 10 bases fitting TRBD1. With V trimmed by 3 bases and J by 3 bases, 1 base remained unmatched. Germline V gene lookup returns CDR1 SQVTM and CDR2 ANQGSEA. CDR3 length: 13 residues. The CDR3 protein is CSVEGTGDTEAFF. CDR3 bases: TGCAGCGTTGAGGGGACAGGGGACACTGAAGCTTTCTTT.

The chain uses TRBV28 and TRBJ1-4; a possible D gene is TRBD1 (6 bases). This CDR3 comprises 15 residues. CDR1 MDHEN and CDR2 SYDVKM come from the germline V gene. Trimming stripped 6 bases from V and 4 bases from J, with 15 bases between. The CDR3 here is CASSPGGAGNEKLFF. CDR3 DNA: TGTGCCAGCAGCCCCGGGGGGGCCGGTAATGAAAAACTGTTTTTT.